The 7 T cell receptor beta chains given below trace back to one sample, sequenced in a study of a mutant IDH1 vaccine in newly diagnosed glioma. Time point of the sample: week 47, end of study. In the vaccine, a single dose held 300 ug of the mutant IDH1 20-mer peptide, along with topical imiquimod. Their specific antigens are unknown. The repertoire was sequenced with immunoSEQ multiplex PCR; TCRdb's copy has only in-frame clones and lacks some. The sample has some 10,000 clones, around 80% seen once. Sample: PBMCs, taken from a glioma patient whose treatment included an IDH1 peptide vaccine. The receptors derive from a man aged 25 to 40 with glioma.

This chain connects TRBV27 to TRBJ1-1; TRBD1 matches at 7 bases. Germline values: CDR1 MNHEY, CDR2 SMNVEV (reference sequence). V trimming: 5 bases; J trimming: 0 bases; junction bases outside the gene matches: 3. The CDR3 is 14 residues long. The CDR3 loop is CASSPGTVNTEAFF. CDR3 in DNA: TGTGCCAGCAGTCCCGGGACAGTGAACACTGAAGCTTTCTTT.

By share of the sample, this clone is medium-sized. The V call is TRBV27, the J call TRBJ2-5; D ambiguous. V lost 3 bases to trimming and J lost 5 bases, with 10 bases between them. Germline values: CDR1 MNHEY, CDR2 SMNVEV (reference sequence). The CDR3 runs 13 residues. CDR3 sequence reads: CASSFTAWETQYF. CDR3 DNA: TGTGCCAGCAGTTTCACTGCCTGGGAGACCCAGTACTTC.

The chain recombines TRBV7-9 with TRBJ2-1; D possibly corresponds to TRBD1 (6 bases). Looked up from germline, CDR1 is SEHNR and CDR2 is FQNEAQ (reference sequence). V dropped 8 bases and J dropped 4 bases, with 12 bases sitting between them. CDR3 length equals 13 residues. CDR3 residues: CASLKDSYNEQFF. Written as DNA, the CDR3 is TGTGCCAGCTTAAAGGACAGTTACAATGAGCAGTTCTTC.

The chain couples TRBV6-1 to TRBJ2-7; TRBD1 agrees at 7 bases. The germline V gene has CDR1 MNHNS and CDR2 SASEGT. The CDR3 runs 14 residues. Germline trimming cut 2 bases from V and 3 bases from J; bases unmatched to any gene: 4. This chain's CDR3 is CASSEMGQIYEQYF. Written as DNA, the CDR3 is TGTGCCAGCAGTGAAATGGGACAGATCTACGAGCAGTACTTC.

The rearrangement links TRBV7-2 to TRBJ2-1; no clear D. V lost 5 bases and J lost 3, with 8 bases in between. Germline CDR1 is SGHTA and CDR2 is FQGNSA. The CDR3 is made up of 13 amino acids. The chain's CDR3 is CASSPTRYNEQFF. In DNA, the CDR3 is TGTGCCAGCAGCCCTACCCGCTACAATGAGCAGTTCTTC.

Of note for this clone: A much larger clone differs from this one at a single base, so this may be a read error. The chain is built from TRBV30 and TRBJ1-1, with no clear D. Deletions cut 6 bases from V and 4 bases from J, with 9 bases between. Germline CDR1 and CDR2: GTSNPN and SVGIG (reference sequence). The CDR3 is made up of 11 amino acids. In DNA form, the CDR3 reads TGTGCCTGTAGCGAGAGCACTGAAGCTTTCTTT. This encodes CACSESTEAFF.

The rearrangement links TRBV4-1 to TRBJ2-7; no reliable D call. The CDR3 runs 16 residues. The germline V gene encodes CDR1 MGHRA and CDR2 YSYEKL. V lost 1 base, J lost 4 bases, and 17 bases lay in between. The CDR3 region is CASSQVERLIEYEQYF. In DNA form, the CDR3 reads TGCGCCAGCAGCCAAGTAGAGAGACTGATAGAATACGAGCAGTACTTC.